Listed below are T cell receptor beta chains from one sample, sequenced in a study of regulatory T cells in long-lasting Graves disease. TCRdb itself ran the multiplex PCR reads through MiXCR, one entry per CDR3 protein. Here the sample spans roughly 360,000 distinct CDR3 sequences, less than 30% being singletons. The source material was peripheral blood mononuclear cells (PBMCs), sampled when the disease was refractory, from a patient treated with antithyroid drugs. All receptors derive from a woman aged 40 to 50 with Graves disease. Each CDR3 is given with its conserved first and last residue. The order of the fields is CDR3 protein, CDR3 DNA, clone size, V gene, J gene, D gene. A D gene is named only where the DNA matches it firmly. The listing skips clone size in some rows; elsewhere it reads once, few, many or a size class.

CDR3 protein: CASSYSLGARTEAFF; CDR3 DNA: TGTGCCAGCAGTTACTCGTTAGGGGCGCGCACTGAAGCTTTCTTT; clone size: .; V gene: TRBV6-5; J gene: TRBJ1-1; D gene: .
CDR3 protein: CASSGWGNEQFF; CDR3 DNA: TGTGCCAGCAGTGGATGGGGCAATGAGCAGTTCTTC; clone size: once; V gene: TRBV2; J gene: TRBJ2-1; D gene: .
CDR3 protein: CASSLVYSGAYEQYF; CDR3 DNA: TGTGCCAGCAGCTTAGTTTATAGCGGAGCCTACGAGCAGTACTTC; clone size: few; V gene: TRBV7-4; J gene: TRBJ2-7; D gene: .
CDR3 protein: CASSFLSESYEQYF; CDR3 DNA: TGTGCCAGCAGTTTTCTATCGGAGTCCTACGAGCAGTACTTC; clone size: many; V gene: TRBV28; J gene: TRBJ2-7; D gene: .
CDR3 protein: CAWAIQGAQRSPLHF; CDR3 DNA: TGTGCCTGGGCGATCCAGGGGGCGCAGCGGTCACCCCTCCACTTT; clone size: .; V gene: TRBV30; J gene: TRBJ1-6; D gene: TRBD1
CDR3 protein: CASSLISRDPQETQYF; CDR3 DNA: TGTGCCAGCAGCCTCATCTCCCGGGACCCCCAAGAGACCCAGTACTTC; clone size: few; V gene: TRBV3-1; J gene: TRBJ2-5; D gene: .
CDR3 protein: CAAGWAGQPQHF; CDR3 DNA: TGTGCCGCGGGGTGGGCAGGCCAGCCCCAGCATTTT; clone size: few; V gene: TRBV30; J gene: TRBJ1-5; D gene: .
CDR3 protein: CASSLSGFQTEAFF; CDR3 DNA: TGTGCCAGCAGTTTATCAGGATTTCAAACTGAAGCTTTCTTT; clone size: many; V gene: TRBV28; J gene: TRBJ1-1; D gene: .
CDR3 protein: CSASPTGTGGETQYF; CDR3 DNA: TGCAGTGCTTCCCCAACCGGGACGGGCGGGGAGACCCAGTACTTC; clone size: .; V gene: TRBV20-1; J gene: TRBJ2-5; D gene: .
CDR3 protein: CASGRVQETQYF; CDR3 DNA: TGTGCCAGCGGGAGAGTCCAAGAGACCCAGTACTTC; clone size: many; V gene: TRBV6-2/TRBV6-3; J gene: TRBJ2-5; D gene: .
CDR3 protein: CASSLQEGGPEQYF; CDR3 DNA: TGTGCCAGCAGCCTCCAGGAGGGCGGTCCCGAGCAGTACTTC; clone size: many; V gene: TRBV7-9; J gene: TRBJ2-7; D gene: .
CDR3 protein: CASTGLAGAPGELFF; CDR3 DNA: TGTGCCAGCACCGGACTAGCGGGAGCTCCCGGGGAGCTGTTTTTT; clone size: .; V gene: TRBV11-2; J gene: TRBJ2-2; D gene: TRBD2
CDR3 protein: CAWSVEGSEQYF; CDR3 DNA: TGTGCCTGGAGTGTTGAGGGGAGCGAGCAGTACTTC; clone size: .; V gene: TRBV30; J gene: TRBJ2-7; D gene: .
CDR3 protein: CASSLSGQEPTGELFF; CDR3 DNA: TGTGCCAGCAGTCTTAGTGGACAGGAACCCACCGGGGAGCTGTTTTTT; clone size: many; V gene: TRBV28; J gene: TRBJ2-2; D gene: TRBD1
CDR3 protein: CASSAYGTSGRWEQFF; CDR3 DNA: TGTGCCAGCAGCGCATACGGGACTAGCGGGAGATGGGAGCAGTTCTTC; clone size: few; V gene: TRBV2; J gene: TRBJ2-1; D gene: TRBD2
CDR3 protein: CASSLSTPAGSYEQYF; CDR3 DNA: TGTGCCAGCAGTTTATCGACCCCCGCCGGATCCTACGAGCAGTACTTC; clone size: many; V gene: TRBV28; J gene: TRBJ2-7; D gene: .
CDR3 protein: CSAPGVTGELFF; CDR3 DNA: TGCAGTGCTCCTGGAGTCACCGGGGAGCTGTTTTTT; clone size: many; V gene: TRBV20-1; J gene: TRBJ2-2; D gene: .
CDR3 protein: CASSLWLDSSYEQYF; CDR3 DNA: TGTGCCAGCAGTTTATGGCTGGACAGTTCCTACGAGCAGTACTTC; clone size: many; V gene: TRBV28; J gene: TRBJ2-7; D gene: .
CDR3 protein: CASSSQTGVMNTEAFF; CDR3 DNA: TGTGCCAGCAGTTCCCAAACAGGGGTGATGAACACTGAAGCTTTCTTT; clone size: many; V gene: TRBV28; J gene: TRBJ1-1; D gene: TRBD1
CDR3 protein: CASSQGGSNSPLHF; CDR3 DNA: TGTGCCAGCAGCCAGGGGGGGTCCAATTCACCCCTCCACTTT; clone size: many; V gene: TRBV3-1; J gene: TRBJ1-6; D gene: .
CDR3 protein: CASSLVPYQPQHF; CDR3 DNA: TGCGCCAGCAGCTTAGTACCGTATCAGCCCCAGCATTTT; clone size: .; V gene: TRBV5-1; J gene: TRBJ1-5; D gene: .